The clone carrying this T cell receptor beta chain showed up just once. Its antigen is unidentified. The repertoire was sequenced with immunoSEQ multiplex PCR; TCRdb's copy has only in-frame clones and lacks some. The sample lists roughly 120,000 clones, 85% to 90% occurring once. This entry comes from a study of OX40 agonist ivuxolimab in advanced cancers. Study-wide background: Prior checkpoint blockade (anti-PD-1, anti-PD-L1 or anti-CTLA-4) was permitted; about 40% had it. Findings of the study overall: Researchers report that CD8+ T cells had, on average, more expanded clones than CD4+. At 0.1 to 3.0 mg/kg and by week 6, CD4+ and CD8+ T cells in the blood had expanded clonally.

Germline values: CDR1 SEHNR, CDR2 FQNEAQ (reference sequence). After removal of 5 bases from V and 2 bases from J, the junction contained 7 bases not matched to a gene. The CDR3 extends over 15 amino acids. The source material was CD4+ or CD8+ T cells sorted from blood, sampled in a trial of the OX40 agonist ivuxolimab. J is TRBJ2-5 and V is TRBV7-9, with TRBD1 identical over 8 bases. The TCR was taken from an adult with an advanced solid tumor such as melanoma, head and neck, liver or kidney cancer. CDR3: CASSTYGTGQETQYF. The DNA of the CDR3 is TGTGCCAGCAGCACCTACGGGACAGGTCAAGAGACCCAGTACTTC.